This passage covers 14 T cell receptor beta chains from one sample sequenced in a study of T cell repertoires in cytomegalovirus infection. MiXCR was run by TCRdb on the reads, yielding one entry per CDR3 protein. Of under 800,000 distinct CDR3 sequences listed, 24% are singletons. Material for sequencing was CD8+ T cells from PBMCs. The receptors shown here come from a human donor in good health (CMV status not recorded). Some clones in this sample may be carry-over from other donors' samples.

This clonotype was seen more than once but under ten times. V gene TRBV6-2 or TRBV6-3 combines with J gene TRBJ2-7; D gene ambiguous. Trimming took off 4 bases at V and 5 bases at J, with 9 bases between the two ends. This CDR3 has 12 residues. CDR1 and CDR2 from the germline V gene are MNHEY and SVGEGT. The CDR3 DNA is TGTGCCAGCAGTTTTGGGGTCGACGAGCAGTACGTC. It specifies CASSFGVDEQYV.

This clonotype was detected a few times. The V call is TRBV10-2, the J call TRBJ1-5; no clear D. V lost 6 bases and J 0 bases, leaving 15 bases between the germline ends. The germline gives CDR1 WSHSY, CDR2 SAAADI. The CDR3 length is 16 residues. The CDR3 reads CASSQGSPYSNQPQHF. In nucleotides, the CDR3 is TGCGCCAGCAGCCAAGGGAGCCCCTATAGCAATCAGCCCCAGCATTTT.

The chain uses TRBV20-1 and TRBJ1-5; no definite D call. Germline values: CDR1 DFQATT, CDR2 SNEGSKA (reference sequence). The CDR3 is 11 amino acids. Trimming shortened V by 1 base and J by 6 bases, and 4 bases separated the two germline ends. For the CDR3, the DNA is TGCAGTGCTAGAGTGGGTCAGCCCCAGCATTTT. Protein product: CSARVGQPQHF.

The table lists this clonotype with many counts. The chain combines TRBV7-2 with TRBJ2-1; TRBD2 matches at 8 bases. From germline, CDR1 is SGHTA and CDR2 FQGNSA. CDR3 length: 16 amino acids. J gave up 4 bases and V 5 bases, and 10 bases lay outside the gene matches. CDR3 amino acids: CASSPRSSGEYNEQFF. Written as DNA, the CDR3 is TGTGCCAGCAGCCCCCGAAGTAGCGGGGAATACAATGAGCAGTTCTTC.

This clonotype was counted between two and nine times. This chain connects TRBV28 to TRBJ2-7, with 10 bases fitting TRBD2. The CDR3 is 14 amino acids. Looked up from germline, CDR1 is MDHEN and CDR2 is SYDVKM. V lost 4 bases to trimming and J lost 3 bases; unmatched junction nucleotides: 3. The CDR3 here is CASSSLAGGYEQYV. CDR3 bases: TGTGCCAGCAGTTCCTTAGCGGGGGGCTACGAGCAGTACGTC.

This clonotype came up many times. The DNA of the CDR3 is TGTGCCAGTAGTACCCGGACGGGGGGGCTGAATGAGCAGTTCTTC. Its protein product is CASSTRTGGLNEQFF. The J gene is TRBJ2-1, the V gene TRBV19; 8 nucleotides agree with TRBD2. Germline trimming cut 4 bases from V and 7 bases from J; bases unmatched to any gene: 9. The CDR3 has 15 residues. The germline V gene encodes CDR1 LNHDA and CDR2 SQIVND (reference sequence).

In this sample, this clonotype turned up a few times. The chain has TRBV7-9 and TRBJ2-5; D unclear. V lost 2 bases, J lost 5 bases, and 12 bases lay in between. CDR1 and CDR2 from the germline V gene are SEHNR and FQNEAQ (reference sequence). The CDR3 has 14 amino acids. CDR3 sequence reads: CASSLKGLWETQYF. CDR3 bases: TGTGCCAGCAGCTTAAAAGGGTTATGGGAGACCCAGTACTTC.

This clonotype was seen at least ten times. This chain links TRBV7-6 with TRBJ1-1, with TRBD1 matching 7 bases. V gave up 5 bases and J gave up 3 bases; unmatched junction bases: 6. The CDR3 runs 14 residues. Germline values: CDR1 SGHVS, CDR2 FNYEAQ. CDR3 bases: TGTGCCAGCAGCCCAGGGGGTCAGGACACTGAAGCTTTCTTT. The encoded protein is CASSPGGQDTEAFF.

This clonotype has ten or more counts. The CDR3 is CASIRTSGGVTDTQYF. CDR3 nucleotide sequence: TGTGCCAGCATCCGGACTAGCGGGGGAGTCACAGATACGCAGTATTTT. The V gene is TRBV7-8, the J gene TRBJ2-3; 13 bases match TRBD2. The V segment lost 7 bases and the J segment 2 bases; nucleotides outside the gene matches: 6. The CDR3 contains 16 residues. Germline lookup yields CDR1 SGHVS and CDR2 FQNEAQ.

As regards this clonotype: A much more abundant neighbour one base away suggests this may be a read error. The chain employs TRBV7-6 and TRBJ2-2; the D gene is possibly TRBD1 (6 bases). There are 14 residues in the CDR3. Germline CDR1 and CDR2: SGHVS and FNYEAQ. V was clipped by 10 bases and J by 0 bases, with 12 bases between them. CDR3: CANRDGTNTGELFF. DNA of the CDR3: TGTGCCAACAGGGACGGTACGAACACCGGGGAGCTGTTTTTT.

This clonotype has just a few counts. This chain links TRBV10-3 with TRBJ2-2, with D unresolved. V lost 1 base and J 9 bases, leaving 12 bases between the germline ends. The CDR3 covers 14 residues. Germline V gene sequence: CDR1 ENHRY, CDR2 SYGVKD. In DNA, the CDR3 is TGTGCCATCAGTGAGTTGGCCCCTAGTCGGGAGCTGTTTTTT. Its translation: CAISELAPSRELFF.

This clonotype was counted only a few times. V is TRBV6-2 or TRBV6-3 and J is TRBJ1-1; TRBD1 matches at 7 bases. The CDR3 is made up of 13 amino acids. V lost 1 base and J lost 7; bases outside the gene matches: 3. Germline assignment: CDR1 MNHEY and CDR2 SVGEGT. Here the CDR3 reads CASSYFTGVEAFF. Here the CDR3 DNA reads TGTGCCAGCAGTTACTTCACAGGGGTTGAAGCTTTCTTT.

This chain uses TRBV7-9 with TRBJ2-2, with a tentative D call TRBD2 (6 bases). The germline V gene encodes CDR1 SEHNR and CDR2 FQNEAQ (reference sequence). The CDR3 loop spans 14 amino acids. V was pared by 8 bases and J by 0 bases, with 10 bases between. The DNA of the CDR3 is TGTGCCAGCTTAGCGGTCGCGAACACCGGGGAGCTGTTTTTT. Amino acid sequence: CASLAVANTGELFF. Combining the CDR3 with reference TRBV7-9 and TRBJ2-2 gives the whole variable domain DTGVSQNPRHKITKRGQNVTFRCDPISEHNRLYWYRQTLGQGPEFLTYFQNEAQLEKSRLLSDRFSAERPKGSFSTLEIQRTEQGDSAMYLCASLAVANTGELFFGEGSRLTVL.

This clonotype has just a few counts. The chain couples TRBV6-6 to TRBJ1-1; TRBD1 aligns across 8 bases. CDR1 and CDR2 (germline): MNHNY, SVGAGI (reference sequence). Unmatched junction bases numbered 4, after V lost 0 bases and J lost 10 bases. CDR3 size: 13 residues. CDR3 sequence (DNA): TGTGCCAGCAGTTACTCGGTTGGACAGGGAGCTTTCTTT. It encodes CASSYSVGQGAFF.